This TCR beta chain was profiled in a study of identical twins. Trimming took off 4 bases at V and 8 bases at J, with 9 bases between the two ends. This CDR3 has 11 residues. Germline V gives CDR1 SGHDN, CDR2 FVKESK. By its share, this clonotype is large (0.1 to 1%). From the 5' RACE reads, TCRdb called clonotypes with MiXCR, one entry per CDR3 protein. The sample yields a few hundred thousand distinct CDR3 sequences, roughly 7.1% seen once. These data also featured in a second study, about T cells expressing NK-cell markers. That study reports: Of the CD8+ T cell pool in six donors, about 1.0-8% was accounted for by dominant NKG2C+ clonotypes.

The TCR sequence derives from a woman between 18 and 30 years old in good health. The sequenced sample was CD8+ T cells sorted from blood. The gene calls are TRBV14 and TRBJ2-7; possible D gene TRBD1, 5 bases. This CDR3 is CASSRRAKQYF. DNA for the CDR3: TGTGCCAGCAGCCGCAGGGCTAAGCAGTACTTC.